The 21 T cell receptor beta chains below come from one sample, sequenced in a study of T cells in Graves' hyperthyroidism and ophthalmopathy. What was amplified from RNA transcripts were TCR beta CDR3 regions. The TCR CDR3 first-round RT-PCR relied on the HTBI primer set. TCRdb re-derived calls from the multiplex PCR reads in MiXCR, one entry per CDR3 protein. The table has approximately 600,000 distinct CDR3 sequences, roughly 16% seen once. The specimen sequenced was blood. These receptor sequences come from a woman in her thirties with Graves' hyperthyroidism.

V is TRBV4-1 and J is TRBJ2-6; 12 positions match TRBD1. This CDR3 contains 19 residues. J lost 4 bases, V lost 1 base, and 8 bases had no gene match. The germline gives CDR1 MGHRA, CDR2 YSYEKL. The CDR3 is CASSQGLRDRGLGANVLTF. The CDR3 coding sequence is TGCGCCAGCAGCCAAGGACTCCGGGACAGGGGGCTCGGGGCCAACGTCCTGACTTTC.

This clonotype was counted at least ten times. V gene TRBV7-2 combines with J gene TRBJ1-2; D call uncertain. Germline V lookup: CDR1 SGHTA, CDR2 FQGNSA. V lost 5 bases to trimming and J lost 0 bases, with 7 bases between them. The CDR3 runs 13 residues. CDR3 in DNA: TGTGCCAGCAGCCAACCGTCTAACTATGGCTACACCTTC. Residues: CASSQPSNYGYTF.

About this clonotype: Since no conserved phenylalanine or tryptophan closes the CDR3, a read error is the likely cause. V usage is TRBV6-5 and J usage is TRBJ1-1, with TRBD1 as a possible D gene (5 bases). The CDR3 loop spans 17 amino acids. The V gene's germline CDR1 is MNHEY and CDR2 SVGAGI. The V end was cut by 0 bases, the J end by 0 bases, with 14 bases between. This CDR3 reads CASSYSGQGVMNTEAFL. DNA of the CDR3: TGTGCCAGCAGTTACTCCGGGCAGGGAGTGATGAACACTGAAGCTTTCCTT.

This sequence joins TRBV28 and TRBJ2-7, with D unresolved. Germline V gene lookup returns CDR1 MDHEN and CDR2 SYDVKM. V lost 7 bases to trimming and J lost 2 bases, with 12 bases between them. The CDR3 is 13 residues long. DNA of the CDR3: TGTGCCAGCACCTCACATATCACCTACGAGCAGTACTTC. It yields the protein CASTSHITYEQYF. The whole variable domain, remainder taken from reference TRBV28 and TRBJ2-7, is DVKVTQSSRYLVKRTGEKVFLECVQDMDHENMFWYRQDPGLGLRLIYFSYDVKMKEKGDIPEGYSVSREKKERFSLILESASTNQTSMYLCASTSHITYEQYFGPGTRLTVT.

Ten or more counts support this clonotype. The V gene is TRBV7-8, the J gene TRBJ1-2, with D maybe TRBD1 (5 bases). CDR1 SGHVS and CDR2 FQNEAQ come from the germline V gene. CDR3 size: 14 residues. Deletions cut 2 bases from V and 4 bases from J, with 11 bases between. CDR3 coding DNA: TGTGCCAGCAGCTTAAGCACAGGAGTCTATGGCTACACCTTC. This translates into CASSLSTGVYGYTF.

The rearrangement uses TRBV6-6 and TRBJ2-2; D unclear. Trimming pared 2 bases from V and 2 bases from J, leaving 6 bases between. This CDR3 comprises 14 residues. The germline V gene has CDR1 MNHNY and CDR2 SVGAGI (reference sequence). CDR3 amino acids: CASSYGLNTGELFF. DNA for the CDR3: TGTGCCAGCAGTTACGGTCTAAACACCGGGGAGCTGTTTTTT.

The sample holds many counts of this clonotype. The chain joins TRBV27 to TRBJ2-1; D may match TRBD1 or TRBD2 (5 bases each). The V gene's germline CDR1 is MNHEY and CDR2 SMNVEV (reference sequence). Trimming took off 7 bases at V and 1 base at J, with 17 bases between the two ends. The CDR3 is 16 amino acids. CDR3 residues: CASIDGAVLSYNEQFF. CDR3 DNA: TGTGCCAGCATCGACGGGGCGGTCCTATCCTACAATGAGCAGTTCTTC.

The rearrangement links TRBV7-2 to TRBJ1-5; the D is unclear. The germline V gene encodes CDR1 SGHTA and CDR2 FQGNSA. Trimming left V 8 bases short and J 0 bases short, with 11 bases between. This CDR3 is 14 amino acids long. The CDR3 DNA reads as TGTGCCAGCGACGAGGGATATAGCAATCAGCCCCAGCATTTT. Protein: CASDEGYSNQPQHF.

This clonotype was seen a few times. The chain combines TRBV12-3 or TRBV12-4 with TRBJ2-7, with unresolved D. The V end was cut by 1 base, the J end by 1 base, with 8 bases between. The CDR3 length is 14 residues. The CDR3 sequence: CASSLGDGSYEQYF. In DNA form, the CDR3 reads TGTGCCAGCAGTTTAGGCGACGGATCCTACGAGCAGTACTTC.

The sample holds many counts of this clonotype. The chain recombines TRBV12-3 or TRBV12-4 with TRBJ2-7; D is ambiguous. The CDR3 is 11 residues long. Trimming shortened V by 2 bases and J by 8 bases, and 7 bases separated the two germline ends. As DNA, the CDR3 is TGTGCCAGCAGTTTAATCCGAAAGCAGTACTTC. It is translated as CASSLIRKQYF.

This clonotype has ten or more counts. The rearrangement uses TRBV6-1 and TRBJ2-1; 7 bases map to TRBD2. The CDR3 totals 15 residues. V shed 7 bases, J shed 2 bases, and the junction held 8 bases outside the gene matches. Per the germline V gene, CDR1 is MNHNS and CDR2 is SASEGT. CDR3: CASMGRSGTYNEQFF. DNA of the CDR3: TGTGCCAGCATGGGTCGGAGCGGGACCTACAATGAGCAGTTCTTC.

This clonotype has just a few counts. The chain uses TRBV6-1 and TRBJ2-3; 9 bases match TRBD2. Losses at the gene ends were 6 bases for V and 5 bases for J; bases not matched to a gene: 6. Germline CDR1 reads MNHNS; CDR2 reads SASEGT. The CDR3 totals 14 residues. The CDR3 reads CASRFSGSRDTQYF. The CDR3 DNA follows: TGTGCCAGCAGATTTAGCGGGAGCCGAGATACGCAGTATTTT.

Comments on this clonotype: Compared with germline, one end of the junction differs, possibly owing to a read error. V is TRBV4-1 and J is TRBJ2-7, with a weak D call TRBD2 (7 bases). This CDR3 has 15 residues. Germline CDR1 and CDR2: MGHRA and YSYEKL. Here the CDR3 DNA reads TGCGCCAGCAGCCCCACTGGGGGGGGGCACTACAAGCAGTACTTC. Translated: CASSPTGGGHYKQYF.

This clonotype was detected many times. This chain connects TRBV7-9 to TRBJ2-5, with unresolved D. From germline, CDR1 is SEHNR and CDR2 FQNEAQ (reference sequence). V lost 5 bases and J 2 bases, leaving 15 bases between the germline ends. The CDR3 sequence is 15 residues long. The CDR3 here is CASSPPSGVQETQYF. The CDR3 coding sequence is TGTGCCAGCAGCCCTCCTTCTGGCGTGCAAGAGACCCAGTACTTC. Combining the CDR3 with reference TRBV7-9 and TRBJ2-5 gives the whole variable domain DTGVSQNPRHKITKRGQNVTFRCDPISEHNRLYWYRQTLGQGPEFLTYFQNEAQLEKSRLLSDRFSAERPKGSFSTLEIQRTEQGDSAMYLCASSPPSGVQETQYFGPGTRLLVL.

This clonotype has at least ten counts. The CDR3 sequence: CASSLTGIGTEAFF. The CDR3 nucleotides read TGTGCCAGCAGTTTGACAGGGATAGGCACTGAAGCTTTCTTT. This chain connects TRBV28 to TRBJ1-1; 7 bases match TRBD1. After removal of 3 bases from V and 4 bases from J, the junction contained 5 bases not matched to a gene. CDR3 length equals 14 residues. Germline-derived CDR1 and CDR2 are MDHEN and SYDVKM.

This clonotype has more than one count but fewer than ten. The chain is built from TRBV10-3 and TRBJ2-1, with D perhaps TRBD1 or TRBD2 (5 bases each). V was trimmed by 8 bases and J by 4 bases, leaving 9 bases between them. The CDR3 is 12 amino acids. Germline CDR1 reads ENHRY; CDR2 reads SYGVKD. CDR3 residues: CAIEWGYNEQFF. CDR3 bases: TGTGCCATCGAGTGGGGGTACAATGAGCAGTTCTTC.

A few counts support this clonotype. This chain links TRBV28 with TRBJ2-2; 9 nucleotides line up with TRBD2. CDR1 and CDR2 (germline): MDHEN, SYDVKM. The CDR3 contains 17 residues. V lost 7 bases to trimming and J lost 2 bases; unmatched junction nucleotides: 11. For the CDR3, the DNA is TGTGCCAGCATCCCGACTAGCGGATTTTTAAACACCGGGGAGCTGTTTTTT. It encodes CASIPTSGFLNTGELFF.

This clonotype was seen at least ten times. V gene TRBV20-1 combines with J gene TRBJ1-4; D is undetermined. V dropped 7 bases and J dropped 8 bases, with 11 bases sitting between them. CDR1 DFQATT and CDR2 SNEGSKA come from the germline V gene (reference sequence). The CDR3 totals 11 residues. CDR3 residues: CSVEVGEKLFF. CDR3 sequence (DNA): TGCAGTGTAGAGGTCGGGGAAAAACTGTTTTTT.

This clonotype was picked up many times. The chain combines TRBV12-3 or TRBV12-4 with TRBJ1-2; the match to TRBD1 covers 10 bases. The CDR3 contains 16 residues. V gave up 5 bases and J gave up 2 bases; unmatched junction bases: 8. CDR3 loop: CASSHTGTGANYGYTF. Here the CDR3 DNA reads TGTGCCAGCAGTCATACCGGGACAGGGGCGAACTATGGCTACACCTTC.

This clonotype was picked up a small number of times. CDR3 region: CASSLGARGAPGELFF. In DNA, the CDR3 is TGTGCCAGCAGCTTGGGAGCGCGGGGGGCTCCCGGGGAGCTGTTTTTT. This chain uses TRBV11-3 with TRBJ2-2; 8 nucleotides align to TRBD2. CDR1 and CDR2 from the germline V gene are SGHNT and YENEEA. V shed 3 bases, J shed 6 bases, and the junction held 9 bases outside the gene matches. The CDR3 runs to 16 residues.

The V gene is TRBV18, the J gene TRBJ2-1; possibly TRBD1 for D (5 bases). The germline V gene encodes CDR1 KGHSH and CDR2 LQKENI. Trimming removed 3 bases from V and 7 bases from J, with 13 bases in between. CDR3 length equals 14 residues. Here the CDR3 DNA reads TGTGCCAGCTCACCCAGGGTAATGACTAATGAGCAGTTCTTC. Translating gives CASSPRVMTNEQFF.